The source of this T cell receptor (beta chain) is a study of blood T cell repertoires in COVID-19 (dated by TCRdb to 2018 to 2021). For context, the study as a whole: Samples from collaborators originated in the United States, Italy and Spain and spanned both the acute and convalescent phases of COVID-19. A de-identified subject ID, COVID-19 status, age in years and sex were almost always included in the sample metadata. Deeply sampled blood TCRbeta repertoires from subjects exposed to, actively infected with, or recovered from COVID-19 were included in the dataset. Samples were obtained from the ongoing ImmuneRACE study (first 160 participants) and from 1,000 to 1,500 subjects provided by 6 global collaborators. The material from the prospective study consisted of cDNA or gDNA derived from T cells, B-cell-depleted T cells, or PBMCs. The repertoires were released in a freely available public database meant as a resource for research on the immune response to SARS-CoV-2. Where available, HLA class I and class II types were obtained from metadata supplied by the sample provider rather than from assay-based typing. The paper's findings and limits, for the study overall: The quantity of clinical and demographic metadata differed by source and by participant and was supplied without curation.

TCRbeta CDR3 regions were amplified from genomic DNA using the immunoSEQ Assay, a bias-controlled multiplex PCR. As for the authors' bioinformatics: Nucleated cell counts per sample were estimated from amplification of reference gene primers within the assay. To quantify the absolute abundance of each unique TCRbeta CDR3 rearrangement, sequence reads were collapsed and filtered. Productive Simpson clonality was computed per sample as the square root of Simpson's diversity index over productive rearrangements. Drawn from immuneACCESS, this table holds only the in-frame rearrangements with V and J called that TCRdb kept. Clones are partly lost; checked studies trace under half to an unresolved V gene and leave the rest unexplained. V and J calls and clone size are copied from that table; D and trimming were computed from the DNA. This sample is represented by about 210,000 clones; more than 75% of them were singletons. The leading ten clones occupy approximately 5.2% of the sample.

As concerns this clone: No cognate antigen has been identified for it. Base qualities are not at hand, and no much larger clone is one base apart.

CDR1 and CDR2 are drawn from the germline V gene: MNHEY, SVGEGT. There are 15 amino acids in the CDR3, from cysteine to phenylalanine inclusive. Just the 45-base CDR3 DNA is kept, in frame starting at base 1. V was cut back by 4 bases and J by 4 bases, leaving a gap of 16 bases between them. In Seattle, one collaborating source enrolled patients while the infection was active and tracked those patients longitudinally over the course of disease. Each collaborating institution followed its own protocols to collect whole blood in K2EDTA tubes. For TCRbeta analysis, collaborators shipped samples in one of three forms: frozen whole blood, isolated PBMCs, or DNA extracted from either of those sample types.

The material sequenced was peripheral blood. The source is a woman in her 70s with COVID-19, enrolled during active disease. The chain couples TRBV6-2 or TRBV6-3 to TRBJ1-2; a tentative D match to TRBD1 spans 5 bases. The nucleotides read TGTGCCAGCAGTTTTTCACGCGGGACGGTCTATGGCTACACCTTC. It encodes CASSFSRGTVYGYTF.